These 5 T cell receptor beta chains came from one sample sequenced in a study of beta chain features in type 1 diabetes. Of the isolated RNA, all was reverse transcribed, and so the sequenced material was expressed TCRB transcripts. The data were produced by immunoSEQ multiplex PCR, yet TCRdb's version contains in-frame clones alone and is incomplete. The table has about 350,000 clones, 15% to 20% seen once; the top ten hold roughly 0.045%. Sequenced: naive CD4+ T cells from blood. These receptor sequences come from a woman younger than 35 in good health.

This clone was counted between two and nine times. The V and J genes are TRBV19 and TRBJ2-5, with 8 bases matching TRBD1. The CDR3 runs to 13 residues. Trimming cost V 9 bases and J 7 bases; bases outside gene matches: 10. Germline V CDR1 and CDR2: LNHDA, SQIVND (reference sequence). The CDR3 is CASRTGNGGTQYF. CDR3 bases: TGTGCCAGCCGGACAGGGAATGGAGGGACCCAGTACTTC.

The table lists this clone with a few counts. The rearrangement links TRBV7-9 to TRBJ2-7, with 9 positions matching TRBD1. The CDR3 contains 14 residues. Trimming cost V 5 bases and J 0 bases; bases outside gene matches: 2. Germline V gene lookup returns CDR1 SEHNR and CDR2 FQNEAQ (reference sequence). The CDR3 coding sequence is TGTGCCAGCAGCGGGGGACAGGGCTCCTACGAGCAGTACTTC. Translating it yields CASSGGQGSYEQYF.

The chain recombines TRBV5-1 with TRBJ1-1; the D gene is possibly TRBD1 (6 bases). CDR1 and CDR2 from the germline V gene are SGHRS and YFSETQ. The CDR3 is 14 residues long. Trimming removed 4 bases at V and 0 bases at J, with 10 bases between. This CDR3 reads CASSPDRMNTEAFF. As DNA, the CDR3 is TGCGCCAGCAGCCCGGACAGAATGAACACTGAAGCTTTCTTT.

V usage is TRBV9 and J usage is TRBJ2-6; 8 bases are a match to TRBD1. Trimming at V came to 0 bases and at J to 1 base, leaving 6 bases not matched to a gene. The CDR3 covers 18 residues. Germline CDR1 and CDR2: SGDLS and YYNGEE. CDR3 DNA sequence: TGTGCCAGCAGCGTAGGCACAGGGGGTACTTCTGGGGCCAACGTCCTGACTTTC. Its protein is CASSVGTGGTSGANVLTF.

A few counts support this clone. The V and J genes are TRBV5-1 and TRBJ2-4; 9 nucleotides match TRBD1. With 0 bases clipped from V and 3 bases from J, the junction kept 1 base outside the gene matches. The CDR3 loop spans 15 amino acids. Looked up from germline, CDR1 is SGHRS and CDR2 is YFSETQ. DNA of the CDR3: TGCGCCAGCAGCTTGGGACAGGGGGTCAAAAACATTCAGTACTTC. It codes for CASSLGQGVKNIQYF.